These 21 T cell receptor beta chains share one sample of origin, sequenced in a study of blood T cell repertoires in COVID-19. Sequencing was performed with immunoSEQ multiplex PCR; in TCRdb, only in-frame clones are kept and a portion is missing. This sample has approximately 90,000 clones, with approximately 82% found just once. Sequenced sample: peripheral blood. The receptors here all came from a woman older than 75 with acute or convalescent COVID-19.

This rearrangement joins TRBV25-1 to TRBJ2-1; the D gene is possibly TRBD1 (5 bases). Trimming shortened V by 9 bases and J by 4 bases, and 16 bases separated the two germline ends. Germline V lookup: CDR1 MGHDK, CDR2 SYGVNS. The CDR3 runs 14 residues. The CDR3 region is CASSRGLSYNEQFF. The CDR3 DNA reads as TGTGCCAGTTCAAGGGGTCTTAGTTACAATGAGCAGTTCTTC.

The chain has TRBV2 and TRBJ2-7, with 8 bases aligning to TRBD1. J lost 3 bases, V lost 6 bases, and 4 bases had no gene match. CDR1 is SNHLY, CDR2 FYNNEI, per germline. The CDR3 has 13 residues. For the CDR3, the DNA is TGTGCCAGCAGACAGGGGGTATTCTACGAGCAGTACTTC. Translating it yields CASRQGVFYEQYF.

The chain links TRBV5-1 to TRBJ2-7; weak D call: TRBD2 (5 bases). Trimming took 0 bases from V and 4 from J, leaving 14 bases between them. Germline V lookup: CDR1 SGHRS, CDR2 YFSETQ. The CDR3 sequence is 15 residues long. DNA for the CDR3: TGCGCCAGCAGCTTGGGGATTTCTGGAGGTTACGAGCAGTACTTC. Translated: CASSLGISGGYEQYF.

The chain employs TRBV6-1 and TRBJ2-4; a weak D match, TRBD2 (5 bases). Looked up from germline, CDR1 is MNHNS and CDR2 is SASEGT. The CDR3 totals 16 residues. With 0 bases removed from V and 1 base from J, the gap between germline ends came to 10 bases. The CDR3 reads CASSEAGSWAKNIQYF. Written as DNA, the CDR3 is TGTGCCAGCAGTGAAGCGGGGAGTTGGGCCAAAAACATTCAGTACTTC.

The chain links TRBV7-9 to TRBJ2-5, with 7 positions matching TRBD1. The CDR3 is 15 residues long. CDR1 and CDR2 from the germline V gene are SEHNR and FQNEAQ (reference sequence). J lost 4 bases, V lost 5 bases, and 10 bases had no gene match. The CDR3, as DNA: TGTGCCAGCAGCCCACCAGACAGGGTAGTAGAGACCCAGTACTTC. Translated: CASSPPDRVVETQYF.

The V and J genes are TRBV7-6 and TRBJ2-1; 10 positions match TRBD2. Germline assignment: CDR1 SGHVS and CDR2 FNYEAQ. Trimming removed 4 bases from V and 0 bases from J; junction bases left unmatched: 12. The CDR3 length is 19 residues. In DNA, the CDR3 is TGTGCCAGCAGCTCCCGGGGTAGCGGGAGGCCGACCTCCTACAATGAGCAGTTCTTC. Translating gives CASSSRGSGRPTSYNEQFF.

This chain connects TRBV9 to TRBJ2-3; TRBD2 matches at 11 bases. Losses at the gene ends were 0 bases for V and 0 bases for J; bases not matched to a gene: 6. The CDR3 length is 18 residues. From germline, CDR1 is SGDLS and CDR2 YYNGEE. CDR3 protein: CASSVEGSGRVSTDTQYF. The DNA of the CDR3 is TGTGCCAGCAGCGTAGAAGGTAGCGGGAGGGTTAGCACAGATACGCAGTATTTT.

A single count supports this clone. V is TRBV6-5 and J is TRBJ2-7, with 7 bases matching TRBD2. With 7 bases clipped from V and 2 bases from J, the junction kept 8 bases outside the gene matches. The CDR3 sequence is 14 residues long. CDR1 is MNHEY, CDR2 SVGAGI, per germline. CDR3 in DNA: TGTGCCAGCACCCCCTCGGGACTACCCTACGAGCAGTACTTC. Its translation is CASTPSGLPYEQYF.

The genes are TRBV6-5 and TRBJ1-1; no definite D call. Germline V gives CDR1 MNHEY, CDR2 SVGAGI. With 8 bases removed from V and 7 bases from J, the gap between germline ends came to 20 bases. There are 14 residues in the CDR3. Here the CDR3 reads CASGRGGMTLEAFF. The CDR3 region has the DNA TGTGCCAGCGGTCGAGGAGGGATGACACTTGAAGCTTTCTTT.

In its sample, this clone was seen many times. The chain employs TRBV10-3 and TRBJ1-3; the D is unclear. From germline, CDR1 is ENHRY and CDR2 SYGVKD. CDR3 length: 13 residues. Deletions cut 2 bases from V and 8 bases from J, with 10 bases between. CDR3: CAISEVPRDTIYF. The CDR3 DNA is TGTGCCATCAGTGAGGTGCCGCGGGACACCATATATTTT.

This clone was counted a single time. The chain recombines TRBV5-1 with TRBJ2-5; D unclear. Germline CDR1 is SGHRS and CDR2 is YFSETQ. The CDR3 is 15 amino acids. Trimming left V 0 bases short and J 7 bases short, with 16 bases between. The CDR3 DNA sequence: TGCGCCAGCAGCTTGGCGGGTCCCCGATCGGGGACCCAGTACTTC. Encoded protein: CASSLAGPRSGTQYF.

In this sample, this clone turned up once. The gene calls are TRBV28 and TRBJ1-6; 10 bases are shared with TRBD1. V lost 4 bases, J lost 8 bases, and 5 bases stayed unmatched. CDR1 MDHEN and CDR2 SYDVKM come from the germline V gene. This CDR3 spans 15 amino acids. The chain's CDR3 is CASSSGQGLDSPLHF. In nucleotides, the CDR3 is TGTGCCAGCAGTTCGGGACAGGGGTTGGATTCACCCCTCCACTTT.

This chain connects TRBV5-4 to TRBJ1-6, with D maybe TRBD1 (6 bases). Germline CDR1 SGHNT, CDR2 YYREEE (reference sequence). This CDR3 is built from 18 residues. Trimming pared 2 bases from V and 4 bases from J, leaving 19 bases between. The CDR3 loop is CASSLMFGGQLYNSPLHF. The CDR3 nucleotides read TGTGCCAGCAGCTTAATGTTTGGGGGACAACTTTATAATTCACCCCTCCACTTT.

The chain couples TRBV7-9 to TRBJ1-4; D is possibly TRBD1 (5 bases). This CDR3 comprises 15 residues. The V and J ends lost 1 base and 6 bases respectively, with 12 bases between them. Germline V lookup: CDR1 SEHNR, CDR2 FQNEAQ (reference sequence). This chain's CDR3 is CASSLVGAADEKLFF. The CDR3 DNA reads TGTGCCAGCAGCTTAGTTGGGGCAGCCGATGAAAAACTGTTTTTT.

J is TRBJ2-7 and V is TRBV6-5; possibly TRBD1 for D (6 bases). Trimming left V 6 bases short and J 3 bases short, with 9 bases between. This CDR3 is 12 amino acids long. Germline V gives CDR1 MNHEY, CDR2 SVGAGI. The CDR3 region has the DNA TGTGCCAGCAGCCCCAGGGGCTACGAGCAGTACTTC. Translating gives CASSPRGYEQYF.

The chain has TRBV16 and TRBJ1-2; 8 nucleotides match TRBD1. The germline V gene has CDR1 KGHSY and CDR2 FQNENV. Trimming at V came to 2 bases and at J to 8 bases, leaving 10 bases not matched to a gene. There are 15 residues in the CDR3. CDR3 in DNA: TGTGCCAGCAGCCAACAGGGGGCTCAGCTCGGGGGCTACACCTTC. Translation gives CASSQQGAQLGGYTF.

In its sample, this clone was seen a few times. The chain uses TRBV5-4 and TRBJ2-1; 7 bases match TRBD2. Germline V gives CDR1 SGHNT, CDR2 YYREEE (reference sequence). This CDR3 has 14 residues. Trimming took 10 bases from V and 6 from J; bases not matched to a gene: 13. This CDR3 reads CAGAMGEGTNEQFF. The CDR3 bases are TGTGCCGGCGCGATGGGGGAGGGAACCAATGAGCAGTTCTTC.

V is TRBV27 and J is TRBJ2-7; 8 bases line up with TRBD1. V was pared by 6 bases and J by 2 bases, with 9 bases of the junction left unmatched. CDR3 length: 15 amino acids. Per germline, CDR1 MNHEY and CDR2 SMNVEV (reference sequence). This CDR3 is CASSSPTGAPYEQYF. The CDR3 region has the DNA TGTGCCAGCAGCTCACCGACAGGGGCGCCCTACGAGCAGTACTTC.

This sequence joins TRBV6-5 and TRBJ2-5; 11 bases agree with TRBD2. The V gene end was trimmed by 4 bases and the J gene end by 5 bases; junction bases not matched to a gene: 6. Germline V gives CDR1 MNHEY, CDR2 SVGAGI. The CDR3 is 15 amino acids. The CDR3 region is CASSSSGGPMETQYF. The CDR3 nucleotides are TGTGCCAGCAGTTCTAGCGGGGGGCCAATGGAGACCCAGTACTTC.

The chain is built from TRBV10-3 and TRBJ1-1; TRBD1 matches at 8 bases. After removal of 4 bases from V and 8 bases from J, the junction contained 6 bases not matched to a gene. The germline V gene has CDR1 ENHRY and CDR2 SYGVKD. This CDR3 has 13 residues. CDR3 in amino acids: CAISASTGDEAFF. The DNA for the CDR3 is TGTGCCATCAGTGCCTCGACAGGGGACGAAGCTTTCTTT.

The chain carries TRBV7-2 and TRBJ1-6, with TRBD1 identical over 9 bases. Germline CDR1 SGHTA, CDR2 FQGNSA. The CDR3 is made up of 15 amino acids. V shed 7 bases, J shed 6 bases, and the junction held 7 bases outside the gene matches. The CDR3 DNA is TGTGCCAGCACCCAAGGGACAGGGAGTAATTCACCCCTCCACTTT. As protein: CASTQGTGSNSPLHF.